Below are 22 T cell receptor beta chains sequenced from a single sample in a study of T cells in Graves' hyperthyroidism and ophthalmopathy. RNA transcripts gave rise to amplified TCR beta CDR3 regions. A set of HTBI primers served as the primers for a first-round RT-PCR of the TCR CDR3. MiXCR, run by TCRdb on the multiplex PCR reads, gives a single entry per CDR3 protein. The table includes more than 500,000 distinct CDR3 sequences, about 14% detected once. The specimen was blood. Receptors were obtained from a woman aged 40-49 years with Graves' hyperthyroidism.

This clonotype was picked up many times. This chain connects TRBV7-2 to TRBJ1-2; TRBD1 agrees at 9 bases. Germline loops: CDR1 SGHTA, CDR2 FQGNSA. The CDR3 contains 14 residues. The ends lost 3 bases at V and 8 bases at J; junction bases unmatched: 7. CDR3 amino acids: CASSFIQGAQGYTF. DNA for the CDR3: TGTGCCAGCAGCTTCATACAGGGGGCGCAAGGCTACACCTTC. Variable domain in full (rest from reference TRBV7-2 and TRBJ1-2): GAGVSQSPSNKVTEKGKDVELRCDPISGHTALYWYRQSLGQGLEFLIYFQGNSAPDKSGLPSDRFSAERTGGSVSTLTIQRTQQEDSAVYLCASSFIQGAQGYTFGSGTRLTVV.

This clonotype was seen ten or more times. This chain connects TRBV3-1 to TRBJ2-2, with D unresolved. This CDR3 comprises 14 residues. V was cut by 3 bases and J by 6 bases, with 11 bases left in between. Germline V gene lookup returns CDR1 LGHDT and CDR2 YNNKEL (reference sequence). As DNA, the CDR3 is TGTGCCAGCAGCCACTCTAGTTCCCCCGGGGAGCTGTTTTTT. Its translation is CASSHSSSPGELFF.

Remarks on this clonotype: This may be a read error, as it is one base from a much larger clone. The chain uses TRBV28 and TRBJ2-3; TRBD2 matches at 7 bases. CDR3 size: 15 residues. Germline loops: CDR1 MDHEN, CDR2 SYDVKM. V was clipped by 6 bases and J by 3 bases; unmatched bases: 9. CDR3 bases: TGTGCCAGCAGAAACGGGAGGAGGGGTACAGATACGCAGTATTTT. Translation gives CASRNGRRGTDTQYF.

This clonotype appeared a few times. The chain recombines TRBV5-8 with TRBJ2-3; 10 nucleotides match TRBD2. Germline V lookup: CDR1 SGHTS, CDR2 YDEGEE. The CDR3 is 17 amino acids. The trim removed 4 bases at V and 8 bases at J, leaving 16 bases unmatched. The CDR3 DNA reads TGTGCCAGCAGCGGGGGTGGAGCGGGGGGGCCCCCAGGTACGCAGTATTTT. Translated: CASSGGGAGGPPGTQYF.

This clonotype was seen at least ten times. V and J are TRBV7-9 and TRBJ2-1; D uncertain. Germline loops: CDR1 SEHNR, CDR2 FQNEAQ (reference sequence). The CDR3 loop spans 15 amino acids. The germline V and J ends were trimmed by 3 bases and 1 base, with 10 bases remaining between them. CDR3 bases: TGTGCCAGCAGCTTCAGGTTCGTTTCCTACAATGAGCAGTTCTTC. This translates into CASSFRFVSYNEQFF.

The chain carries TRBV24-1 and TRBJ2-6; D is perhaps TRBD1 (5 bases). Per germline, CDR1 KGHDR and CDR2 SFDVKD. The CDR3 extends over 15 amino acids. Deletions cut 6 bases from V and 2 bases from J, with 10 bases between. CDR3 protein: CATSTRGPGANVLTF. As DNA, the CDR3 is TGTGCCACCAGTACAAGGGGTCCTGGGGCCAACGTCCTGACTTTC.

The chain joins TRBV5-1 to TRBJ2-5; D might be TRBD2 (6 bases). Trimming took off 2 bases at V and 3 bases at J, with 14 bases between the two ends. Germline CDR1 SGHRS, CDR2 YFSETQ. CDR3 length: 15 amino acids. CDR3 bases: TGCGCCAGCAGCTTCTCTCGGCGGGAAGAAGAGACCCAGTACTTC. Amino acid sequence: CASSFSRREEETQYF.

This clonotype was detected a few times. V and J are TRBV19 and TRBJ2-5, with TRBD2 matching 8 bases. CDR1 LNHDA and CDR2 SQIVND come from the germline V gene (reference sequence). The V and J ends lost 7 bases and 1 base, in that order; junction bases with no gene match: 14. The CDR3 extends over 17 amino acids. The CDR3 DNA is TGTGCCAGTATAATACGCCCGTCTGGACTAGCCCAAGAGACCCAGTACTTC. Translation: CASIIRPSGLAQETQYF.

This clonotype came up a few times. The chain recombines TRBV6-1 with TRBJ2-3, with D perhaps matching TRBD2 (5 bases). Germline CDR1 MNHNS, CDR2 SASEGT. The CDR3 runs 15 residues. V dropped 0 bases and J dropped 4 bases, with 11 bases sitting between them. Written as DNA, the CDR3 is TGTGCCAGCAGTGAAGCACCCGCTAGCCCAGATACGCAGTATTTT. Amino acids: CASSEAPASPDTQYF.

The table lists this clonotype with a few counts. The rearrangement joins TRBV20-1 to TRBJ1-3, with 9 bases aligning to TRBD1. The CDR3 sequence is 15 residues long. CDR1 is DFQATT, CDR2 SNEGSKA, per germline (reference sequence). With V trimmed by 5 bases and J by 0 bases, 5 bases remained unmatched. This chain's CDR3 is CSASDRGISGNTIYF. CDR3 sequence (DNA): TGCAGTGCTTCCGACAGGGGGATCTCTGGAAACACCATATATTTT.

Ten or more counts support this clonotype. The chain links TRBV20-1 to TRBJ1-1; D might be TRBD1 (5 bases). Trimming left V 5 bases short and J 2 bases short, with 18 bases between. The CDR3 has 15 amino acids. The germline V gene has CDR1 DFQATT and CDR2 SNEGSKA (reference sequence). The CDR3 DNA sequence: TGCAGTGCTCCTAACCCGGGGGGGAAAAACACTGAAGCTTTCTTT. As protein: CSAPNPGGKNTEAFF.

In its sample, this clonotype was seen many times. The chain uses TRBV20-1 and TRBJ2-3; D is unresolved. CDR1 is DFQATT, CDR2 SNEGSKA, per germline (reference sequence). The V and J ends lost 6 bases and 3 bases respectively, with 19 bases between them. CDR3 size: 15 residues. CDR3 residues: CSARLTPSSTDTQYF. DNA for the CDR3: TGCAGTGCGAGGTTGACTCCGAGTTCGACAGATACGCAGTATTTT.

This clonotype came up a few times. Its ends do not fully match the called genes, so a read error is possible. The chain combines TRBV7-7 with TRBJ2-2, with D maybe TRBD1 (6 bases). This CDR3 is built from 13 residues. CDR1 and CDR2 from the germline V gene are SSHAT and FNYEAQ (reference sequence). The CDR3 sequence: CASSPGESGELFF. In nucleotides, the CDR3 is TGTGCTAGCAGCCCAGGGGAGAGCGGGGAGCTGTTTTTT.

Turning to this clonotype: A much larger clone lies one base from this, so it may be a read error. V and J are TRBV11-1 and TRBJ2-2; D may be TRBD2 (5 bases). CDR1 SGHAT and CDR2 FQDESV come from the germline V gene (reference sequence). Trimming took 5 bases from V and 7 from J, leaving 17 bases between them. The CDR3 has 15 residues. The CDR3 protein is CASSDWTGRGGELFF. The CDR3, as DNA: TGTGCCAGCAGCGATTGGACTGGCCGGGGCGGGGAGCTGTTTTTT.

The sample holds many counts of this clonotype. V gene TRBV20-1 combines with J gene TRBJ1-2, with 7 bases aligning to TRBD1. V was pared by 5 bases and J by 1 base, with 7 bases of the junction left unmatched. From germline, CDR1 is DFQATT and CDR2 SNEGSKA (reference sequence). This CDR3 region has 14 residues. The CDR3 is CSAEPGQLNYGYTF. The CDR3 DNA reads as TGCAGTGCTGAACCGGGACAGCTTAACTATGGCTACACCTTC.

This clonotype was recorded many times. This chain links TRBV6-2 or TRBV6-3 with TRBJ2-2; TRBD2 aligns across 9 bases. The CDR3 extends over 18 amino acids. Germline CDR1 reads MNHEY; CDR2 reads SVGEGT. Unmatched junction bases numbered 12, after V lost 2 bases and J lost 5 bases. The CDR3 coding sequence is TGTGCCAGCAGTTACAGATTGCGCGGGAGGGTCGGTACCGGGGAGCTGTTTTTT. This codes for CASSYRLRGRVGTGELFF.

This clonotype has a single count. The V gene is TRBV20-1, the J gene TRBJ2-1; TRBD2 agrees at 10 bases. The DNA end favors TRBJ2-7, so the J call may be wrong. Germline V gene sequence: CDR1 DFQATT, CDR2 SNEGSKA (reference sequence). The CDR3 contains 17 residues. CDR3 in amino acids: CSARDSDSGRYYNEQYF. The DNA of the CDR3 is TGCAGTGCTAGAGATTCGGATAGCGGGAGGTACTACAATGAGCAGTACTTC.

A word on this clonotype: This may arise from a read error, as a much more abundant clone is one base away. V gene TRBV6-1 combines with J gene TRBJ2-1; D not certain. Germline loops: CDR1 MNHNS, CDR2 SASEGT. The CDR3 length is 17 residues. CDR3 bases: TGTGTCAGCAGTGAATTAATGTTGCGGAACACCCCCGATGAGCAGTTCTTC. Protein: CVSSELMLRNTPDEQFF.

This clonotype was seen repeatedly, ten times or more. This chain uses TRBV3-1 with TRBJ2-5, with 9 bases lining up with TRBD2. The junction had 16 bases not matched to a gene; V was cut back by 5 bases and J by 3 bases. This CDR3 has 18 residues. Germline V gene sequence: CDR1 LGHDT, CDR2 YNNKEL (reference sequence). CDR3 protein: CASSSLPTTSGLEETQYF. As DNA, the CDR3 is TGTGCCAGCAGCTCCCTACCGACGACTAGCGGACTTGAAGAGACCCAGTACTTC.

The chain recombines TRBV11-2 with TRBJ1-1; D remains unclear. Trimming took 3 bases from V and 1 from J, leaving 9 bases between them. This CDR3 is built from 14 residues. Germline-derived CDR1 and CDR2 are SGHAT and FQNNGV. The CDR3 reads CASSFSLANTEAFF. CDR3 nucleotides: TGTGCCAGCAGCTTTTCGTTAGCGAACACTGAAGCTTTCTTT. Looking up the rest from reference TRBV11-2 and TRBJ1-1 gives the full variable domain: EAGVAQSPRYKIIEKRQSVAFWCNPISGHATLYWYQQILGQGPKLLIQFQNNGVVDDSQLPKDRFSAERLKGVDSTLKIQPAKLEDSAVYLCASSFSLANTEAFFGQGTRLTVV.

The rearrangement joins TRBV27 to TRBJ1-5; possibly TRBD1 for D (5 bases). Germline V CDR1 and CDR2: MNHEY, SMNVEV (reference sequence). The CDR3 contains 18 residues. Trimming took 4 bases from V and 4 from J, leaving 23 bases between them. CDR3 in DNA: TGTGCCAGCAGTTCTATAACTCCGGAGGGGAGCGGGAATCAGCCCCAGCATTTT. It specifies CASSSITPEGSGNQPQHF.

The chain joins TRBV11-2 to TRBJ2-7, with a tentative D call TRBD2 (6 bases). Trimming removed 6 bases at V and 0 bases at J, with 15 bases between. CDR3 length equals 15 residues. Germline CDR1 reads SGHAT; CDR2 reads FQNNGV. DNA of the CDR3: TGTGCCAGCAGTTCAGGAGGGAGAAGCTCCTACGAGCAGTACTTC. This translates into CASSSGGRSSYEQYF.